Listed below are T cell receptor beta chains from one sample, sequenced in a study of yellow fever vaccine responses in identical twins. TCRdb recomputed calls from the RT-PCR reads with MiXCR, one row per CDR3 protein. The data contain tens of thousands of distinct CDR3 sequences, approximately 54% of them singletons. The sequencing used T cells from blood (PBMCs), unsorted or a sorted subset (not recorded which), collected before or after yellow fever vaccination (not recorded which). Source of these receptors: a woman younger than 30 who received the yellow fever vaccine. The CDR3 runs from the conserved cysteine through the conserved F or W. The D gene is left open where the match is weak. Some rows mark clone size as missing; the rest say once, few, many or name a class of expanded clone.

size,V,J,D,CDR3,DNA
-,TRBV2,TRBJ2-7,-,CASSAGYGYEQYF,TGTGCCAGCAGTGCTGGGTACGGGTACGAGCAGTACTTC
-,TRBV4-2,TRBJ2-3,TRBD1,CASSQETGVVDTQYF,TGTGCCAGCAGCCAAGAAACAGGGGTCGTGGATACGCAGTATTTT
-,TRBV18,TRBJ1-1,-,CASSEQTNTEAFF,TGTGCCAGCTCAGAACAGACTAACACTGAAGCTTTCTTT
-,TRBV7-3,TRBJ2-7,-,CASGRTIYEQYF,TGTGCCTCGGGACGGACGATCTACGAGCAGTACTTC
few,TRBV29-1,TRBJ2-1,-,CSVGGEVSYNEQFF,TGCAGCGTTGGGGGAGAGGTCTCCTACAATGAGCAGTTCTTC
-,TRBV20-1,TRBJ2-1,TRBD2,CSVHTSGGNNEQFF,TGCAGTGTACACACTAGCGGGGGGAACAATGAGCAGTTCTTC
-,TRBV2,TRBJ2-1,-,CASSEGGGASSYNEQFF,TGTGCCAGCAGTGAAGGTGGGGGCGCGAGCTCCTACAATGAGCAGTTCTTC
-,TRBV20-1,TRBJ2-4,TRBD2,CSAGEGRRNIQYF,TGCAGTGCTGGGGAGGGCCGCAGAAACATTCAGTACTTC
few,TRBV15,TRBJ1-2,-,CATSRATTRDYGYTF,TGTGCCACCAGCAGGGCCACGACAAGGGACTATGGCTACACCTTC
few,TRBV2,TRBJ2-7,TRBD2,CASSEIGGGYEQYF,TGTGCCAGCAGTGAAATTGGGGGAGGGTACGAGCAGTACTTC
-,TRBV29-1,TRBJ1-2,-,CSVDAHSGRNYGYTF,TGCAGCGTTGATGCCCACTCGGGACGGAACTATGGCTACACCTTC
-,TRBV11-1,TRBJ2-5,TRBD1,CASSTIEGQGDQETQYF,TGTGCCAGCAGCACTATAGAGGGACAGGGAGACCAAGAGACCCAGTACTTC
-,TRBV10-2,TRBJ1-6,-,CASGDSPNSPLHF,TGCGCCAGCGGAGATTCTCCTAATTCACCCCTCCACTTT
-,TRBV13,TRBJ2-1,TRBD2,CASSAPTSGNNNEQFF,TGTGCCAGCAGCGCCCCGACTAGCGGGAATAACAATGAGCAGTTCTTC
-,TRBV2,TRBJ2-1,-,CASSDGQYNEQFF,TGTGCCAGCAGTGATGGCCAGTACAATGAGCAGTTCTTC
few,TRBV3-1,TRBJ1-6,TRBD1,CASSQGQDYSPLHF,TGTGCCAGCAGCCAGGGACAGGATTATTCACCCCTCCACTTT
-,TRBV29-1,TRBJ2-1,-,CSHASGVGNEQFF,TGCAGCCACGCCTCCGGGGTAGGCAATGAGCAGTTCTTC
-,TRBV2,TRBJ2-1,-,CASSQGSKEQFF,TGTGCCAGCAGTCAGGGGAGTAAAGAGCAGTTCTTC
-,TRBV4-1,TRBJ2-3,TRBD2,CASSQDPSGDFTDTQYF,TGCGCCAGCAGCCAAGATCCCAGCGGGGACTTCACAGATACGCAGTATTTT
-,TRBV20-1,TRBJ2-1,-,CSTPGESSYNEQFF,TGCAGTACCCCCGGGGAAAGCTCCTACAATGAGCAGTTCTTC
-,TRBV7-3,TRBJ2-7,TRBD2,CASSPGLAPTGSYEQYF,TGTGCCAGCAGCCCAGGACTAGCTCCTACCGGGTCCTACGAGCAGTACTTC
-,TRBV5-1,TRBJ2-7,-,CASSLGGGDEIYF,TGCGCCAGCAGCTTGGGCGGCGGGGACGAGATATACTTC
-,TRBV6-2/TRBV6-3,TRBJ1-6,-,CASSYSVESPLHF,TGTGCCAGCAGTTACTCGGTGGAGTCACCCCTCCACTTT
-,TRBV28,TRBJ2-7,TRBD2,CASSSRRGDEQYF,TGTGCCAGCAGCTCTCGTCGGGGGGACGAGCAGTACTTC
-,TRBV29-1,TRBJ2-3,-,CSGTGIWGTDTQYF,TGCAGCGGCACAGGAATTTGGGGCACAGATACGCAGTATTTT
-,TRBV4-1,TRBJ2-5,TRBD1,CVSSQESGTGDPQYF,TGCGTCAGCAGCCAAGAATCGGGGACAGGGGATCCCCAGTACTTC
few,TRBV19,TRBJ2-7,-,CASSIEVAYEQYF,TGTGCCAGTAGTATAGAGGTGGCCTACGAGCAGTACTTC
-,TRBV11-1,TRBJ1-1,TRBD1,CASSSLTGDLVSEAFF,TGTGCCAGCAGCTCGTTGACAGGGGACTTAGTCTCTGAAGCTTTCTTT
-,TRBV29-1,TRBJ2-3,TRBD2,CSVDLAASTDTQYF,TGCAGCGTTGATCTAGCGGCAAGCACAGATACGCAGTATTTT
-,TRBV5-2,TRBJ2-3,-,CASKLRTNTDTQYF,TGTGCCAGCAAGCTGAGGACCAACACAGATACGCAGTATTTT
-,TRBV7-2,TRBJ2-3,TRBD2,CASGKLARGSDTQYF,TGTGCCAGCGGAAAACTAGCGAGGGGTTCAGATACGCAGTATTTT
-,TRBV29-1,TRBJ1-1,-,CSVELDSTEAFF,TGCAGCGTTGAATTGGATAGCACTGAAGCTTTCTTT
-,TRBV4-1,TRBJ1-2,TRBD1,CASSQAPGQGYGYTF,TGCGCCAGCAGCCAGGCACCGGGACAGGGCTATGGCTACACCTTC
-,TRBV18,TRBJ2-5,-,CASSPLGLPKLFQETQYF,TGTGCCAGCTCACCACTAGGACTACCGAAGTTATTCCAAGAGACCCAGTACTTC
-,TRBV7-3,TRBJ2-1,TRBD2,CASSLIAGGGAEQFF,TGTGCCAGCAGCTTAATAGCGGGAGGTGGGGCTGAGCAGTTCTTC
few,TRBV14,TRBJ1-2,TRBD1,CASSRTGDKDYGYTF,TGTGCCAGCAGCCGTACAGGGGATAAGGACTATGGCTACACCTTC
-,TRBV19,TRBJ1-5,-,CASSDLVGLSSNQPQHF,TGTGCCAGTAGCGACTTGGTGGGACTCTCTAGCAATCAGCCCCAGCATTTT